These T cell receptor beta chains were read from a single sample in a study of cytomegalovirus exposure and HLA in healthy donors. The method was immunoSEQ multiplex PCR; TCRdb's version includes in-frame clones alone and lacks a portion of them. The data contain under 130,000 clones, roughly 85% of them seen just once; the ten biggest clones take up about 3%. Sequenced: PBMCs. These receptors were taken from a woman between 40 and 50 years old in good health and CMV-seronegative. The CDR3 runs from the conserved cysteine through the conserved F or W. The D gene is left open where the match is weak. The size field is filled for only some rows; it gives once, few, many or a size class.

>TRBV28|TRBJ2-2|.|.
TGTGCCAGCAGTACCCAGGGGTTGAGCACCGGGGAGCTGTTTTTT
CASSTQGLSTGELFF
>TRBV27|TRBJ2-7|.|.
TGTGCCAGCAGTCAACAGATGGGGGGTCCCTACGAGCAGTACTTC
CASSQQMGGPYEQYF
>TRBV19|TRBJ1-2|once|.
TGTGCCAGTAGTCCGACCCCAAGGGGGAACTATGGCTACACCTTC
CASSPTPRGNYGYTF
>TRBV29-1|TRBJ2-3|.|.
TGCAGCGTCCTATACGGGGCAGATACGCAGTATTTT
CSVLYGADTQYF
>TRBV28|TRBJ1-5|few|.
TGTGCCAGCAGTTTTGAAAGGGGGACGGGAGGAAGCAATCAGCCCCAGCATTTT
CASSFERGTGGSNQPQHF
>TRBV6-6|TRBJ2-1|.|.
TGTGCCAGCAGCTCCAGGGGAAATGAGCAGTTCTTC
CASSSRGNEQFF
>TRBV7-9|TRBJ1-2|.|.
TGTGCCAGCAGCTTCCAGGGATGGGGCTATGGCTACACCTTC
CASSFQGWGYGYTF
>TRBV19|TRBJ2-1|.|TRBD2
TGTGCCACTCAAAAGGTAGCGGGGGGGAGCAATGAGCAGTTCTTC
CATQKVAGGSNEQFF
>TRBV29-1|TRBJ2-5|.|.
TGCAGCGTTGAGGGGGGGGGCGTTGAGACCCAGTACTTC
CSVEGGGVETQYF
>TRBV25-1|TRBJ1-6|.|TRBD1
TGTGCCACGACAGGGGGGGATAATTCACCCCTCCACTTT
CATTGGDNSPLHF
>TRBV30|TRBJ1-5|.|.
TGTGCCTGGAGTGTACGTGGGCTTCAGCCCCAGCATTTT
CAWSVRGLQPQHF
>TRBV11-2|TRBJ1-4|.|.
TGTGCCAGCAGCTTAGATGGCAGATTAATGGAAAAACTGTTTTTT
CASSLDGRLMEKLFF
>TRBV28|TRBJ1-5|.|TRBD1
TGTGCCAGCAGCCCAGGGGGGCAGCCCCAGCATTTT
CASSPGGQPQHF
>TRBV11-2|TRBJ2-3|.|TRBD1
TGTGCCAGCAGCTTACCATGGGGACAGGGTAGCACAGATACGCAGTATTTT
CASSLPWGQGSTDTQYF
>TRBV9|TRBJ2-2|.|.
TGTGCCAGCAGCGTCCCCGGGACAACGAACACCGGGGAGCTGTTTTTT
CASSVPGTTNTGELFF
>TRBV9|TRBJ1-1|few|.
TGTGCCAGCAGCACTTGGGACACTTTGAACACTGAAGCTTTCTTT
CASSTWDTLNTEAFF
>TRBV19|TRBJ2-7|.|.
TGTGCCAGTAGTACTAGGGGTGCGTACTACGAGCAGTACTTC
CASSTRGAYYEQYF
>TRBV19|TRBJ2-1|once|.
TGTGCCAGTAGTATCGGTCAGGGCCATACGGCTGGTGAGCAGTTCTTC
CASSIGQGHTAGEQFF
>TRBV4-2|TRBJ2-1|.|.
TGTGCCAGCAGCCATGGATCCGGGAACTACAATGAGCAGTTCTTC
CASSHGSGNYNEQFF
>TRBV7-2|TRBJ1-1|.|.
TGTGCCAGCAGCTTCTACGACACATCGAGTTCTGAAGCTTTCTTT
CASSFYDTSSSEAFF
>TRBV7-2|TRBJ2-7|once|TRBD1
TGTGCCAGCAGCCTATACAGGGGGCCATACGAGCAGTACTTC
CASSLYRGPYEQYF
>TRBV28|TRBJ2-1|.|TRBD2
TGTGCCAGCAGCCGCACTAGCGGGCGCTACAATGAGCAGTTCTTC
CASSRTSGRYNEQFF
>TRBV7-2|TRBJ1-2|few|.
TGTGCCAGCAGCTTAGACGGGGTATTGCACTATGGCTACACCTTC
CASSLDGVLHYGYTF
>TRBV28|TRBJ2-7|.|TRBD1
TGTGCCAGGACAGGGGCTCGTCTCGCCGAGCAGTACTTC
CARTGARLAEQYF
>TRBV29-1|TRBJ1-2|.|.
TGCAGCGCTGTGCCTGTGGACAGCAACTATGGCTACACCTTC
CSAVPVDSNYGYTF
>TRBV5-1|TRBJ2-3|.|.
TGCGCCAGCAGCTTGGTAGCGCGGCGAGATACGCAGTATTTT
CASSLVARRDTQYF
>TRBV28|TRBJ2-2|.|.
TGTGCCAGCCAAGACAGCTCTACCGGGGAGCTGTTTTTT
CASQDSSTGELFF
>TRBV5-6|TRBJ2-7|few|TRBD1
TGTGCCAGCAGCTGGACAGGGAGCTACGAGCAGTACTTC
CASSWTGSYEQYF
>TRBV6-5|TRBJ2-1|.|.
TGTGCCACCGGAGGGACTTACAATGAGCAGTTCTTC
CATGGTYNEQFF